Following are 27 T cell receptor beta chains from one sample sequenced in a study of HIV-infected children after antiretroviral therapy interruption. The treatment here: PENTA 11 planned treatment interruption arm or continuous ART arm. The TCR library was built from RNA with a 3' RACE protocol and unique molecular identifiers. TCRdb ran MiXCR on the 3' RACE reads and lists one entry per CDR3 protein. The data contain approximately 95,000 distinct CDR3 sequences, 6.9% of them singletons. The starting material was CD45RA+ CD4+ T cells from PBMCs, pooled from several time points, obtained from a donor given antiretroviral therapy, either interrupted or continuous. Noted subset: naive CD4+ CD45RA+ CD45RO- T cells. These receptor sequences come from a pool of human donors with HIV.

CDR3 sequence: CAISESLLGADTQYF. DNA of the CDR3: TGTGCCATCAGTGAAAGTCTACTGGGCGCAGATACGCAGTATTTT. The chain is built from TRBV10-3 and TRBJ2-3; no firm D call. The CDR3 covers 15 residues. V was pared by 3 bases and J by 4 bases, with 14 bases between. The germline CDR1 and CDR2 sequences are ENHRY and SYGVKD.

This clonotype was recorded at least ten times. The V gene is TRBV7-3, the J gene TRBJ2-2, with D possibly matching TRBD2 (6 bases). Per the germline V gene, CDR1 is SGHTA and CDR2 is FQGTGA. This CDR3 is built from 18 residues. V dropped 1 base and J dropped 0 bases, with 15 bases sitting between them. The DNA of the CDR3 is TGTGCCAGCAGCTTAATGGGTGGACTAATGTCGAACACCGGGGAGCTGTTTTTT. Its translation: CASSLMGGLMSNTGELFF.

The V call is TRBV7-2, the J call TRBJ1-6, with D uncertain. Per germline, CDR1 SGHTA and CDR2 FQGNSA. Trimming took off 5 bases at V and 1 base at J, with 9 bases between the two ends. The CDR3 covers 15 residues. The CDR3 DNA follows: TGTGCCAGCAGCCAAACCGAGTCCTATAATTCACCCCTCCACTTT. This encodes CASSQTESYNSPLHF.

This clonotype was seen at least ten times. This sequence joins TRBV6-1 and TRBJ2-7; 8 nucleotides align to TRBD2. Germline loops: CDR1 MNHNS, CDR2 SASEGT. The CDR3 loop spans 14 amino acids. V was pared by 4 bases and J by 6 bases, with 8 bases of the junction left unmatched. CDR3 region: CASSVSSGRGEQYF. In DNA form, the CDR3 reads TGTGCCAGCAGTGTATCAAGCGGGAGAGGCGAGCAGTACTTC.

This clonotype was observed at least ten times. This sequence joins TRBV6-5 and TRBJ2-3, with D hard to call. This CDR3 is built from 15 residues. Per germline, CDR1 MNHEY and CDR2 SVGAGI. V was pared by 6 bases and J by 2 bases, with 15 bases between. The CDR3 is CASRNRPGHTDTQYF. The CDR3 DNA sequence: TGTGCCAGCAGGAATCGACCAGGCCACACAGATACGCAGTATTTT.

This clonotype was recorded at least ten times. V usage is TRBV19 and J usage is TRBJ1-5; 12 positions match TRBD1. V gave up 7 bases and J gave up 2 bases; unmatched junction bases: 3. Germline-derived CDR1 and CDR2 are LNHDA and SQIVND (reference sequence). The CDR3 consists of 15 residues. The CDR3 region is CASKGTGGRNQPQHF. The CDR3 DNA follows: TGTGCCAGTAAGGGGACAGGGGGCCGCAATCAGCCCCAGCATTTT.

This clonotype was detected a few times. This chain connects TRBV25-1 to TRBJ1-1; no clear D gene. Germline CDR1 is MGHDK and CDR2 is SYGVNS. The CDR3 contains 14 residues. V dropped 3 bases and J dropped 11 bases, with 19 bases sitting between them. CDR3 region: CASSDGRTRAGAFF. The CDR3 coding sequence is TGTGCCAGCAGTGATGGGAGGACCCGGGCTGGGGCTTTCTTT.

This chain links TRBV7-9 with TRBJ2-1; TRBD2 is a possible D gene (6 bases). CDR3 size: 12 residues. Germline V gene sequence: CDR1 SEHNR, CDR2 FQNEAQ (reference sequence). Trimming took 8 bases from V and 3 from J, leaving 8 bases between them. CDR3 sequence (DNA): TGTGCCAGCGCGACTAGCTACAATGAGCAGTTCTTC. Translating it yields CASATSYNEQFF.

This clonotype was counted only a few times. The genes are TRBV6-6 and TRBJ2-3, with D maybe TRBD1 (7 bases). This CDR3 has 16 amino acids. Germline assignment: CDR1 MNHNY and CDR2 SVGAGI (reference sequence). V was cut by 6 bases and J by 4 bases, with 20 bases left in between. CDR3 amino acids: CASSSPDRTGADTQYF. Written as DNA, the CDR3 is TGTGCCAGCAGCTCGCCGGACAGGACGGGGGCAGATACGCAGTATTTT.

This clonotype occurred many times. The rearrangement links TRBV10-1 to TRBJ2-1; weak D call: TRBD2 (5 bases). Germline CDR1 WNHNN, CDR2 SYGVQD (reference sequence). Trimming cost V 3 bases and J 7 bases, with 13 bases left between them. This CDR3 has 14 residues. Here the CDR3 reads CASSESGGGNEQFF. CDR3 in DNA: TGCGCCAGCAGTGAATCGGGCGGAGGAAATGAGCAGTTCTTC.

This clonotype was found many times. The V gene is TRBV5-1, the J gene TRBJ2-1; 10 bases are a match to TRBD1. The CDR3 covers 16 residues. The V gene end was trimmed by 0 bases and the J gene end by 2 bases; junction bases not matched to a gene: 2. Germline V lookup: CDR1 SGHRS, CDR2 YFSETQ. The CDR3 region is CASSLEGQGAYNEQFF. The CDR3 DNA reads TGCGCCAGCAGCTTGGAAGGACAGGGGGCCTACAATGAGCAGTTCTTC.

At least ten counts were recorded for this clonotype. V gene TRBV7-3 combines with J gene TRBJ2-1, with TRBD2 matching over 9 bases. CDR1 and CDR2 from the germline V gene are SGHTA and FQGTGA. This CDR3 is built from 16 residues. V was clipped by 3 bases and J by 6 bases; unmatched bases: 9. The chain's CDR3 is CASSFTGGLASNEQFF. The CDR3 DNA reads TGTGCCAGCAGCTTCACCGGGGGACTAGCAAGCAATGAGCAGTTCTTC. The full variable domain, its missing parts supplied by reference TRBV7-3 and TRBJ2-1, is GAGVSQTPSNKVTEKGKYVELRCDPISGHTALYWYRQSLGQGPEFLIYFQGTGAADDSGLPNDRFFAVRPEGSVSTLKIQRTERGDSAVYLCASSFTGGLASNEQFFGPGTRLTVL.

In this sample, this clonotype turned up many times. The gene calls are TRBV3-1 and TRBJ2-3; D unclear. The germline V gene encodes CDR1 LGHDT and CDR2 YNNKEL (reference sequence). The CDR3 runs 17 residues. The V end lost 1 base, the J end lost 0 bases, and 14 bases lay between the germline ends. CDR3 DNA sequence: TGTGCCAGCAGCCAAGCGTCGGGCCCCTGGAGCACAGATACGCAGTATTTT. This codes for CASSQASGPWSTDTQYF.

This clonotype occurred many times. The chain carries TRBV12-3 or TRBV12-4 and TRBJ2-4; D might be TRBD2 (6 bases). The CDR3 contains 16 residues. V lost 5 bases, J lost 0 bases, and 14 bases lay in between. The CDR3 region is CASSGAGRLAKNIQYF. In DNA, the CDR3 is TGTGCCAGCAGTGGGGCGGGACGGTTAGCCAAAAACATTCAGTACTTC.

This clonotype was observed many times. The chain employs TRBV20-1 and TRBJ1-6; 7 positions agree with TRBD1. This CDR3 spans 13 amino acids. The germline CDR1 and CDR2 sequences are DFQATT and SNEGSKA (reference sequence). CDR3 sequence: CSALQGINSPLHF. CDR3 bases: TGCAGCGCATTACAGGGGATTAATTCACCCCTCCACTTT.

Only a few counts were recorded for this clonotype. The J gene is TRBJ2-3, the V gene TRBV5-1; D gene uncertain. The V end was cut by 1 base, the J end by 4 bases, with 4 bases between. CDR1 and CDR2 from the germline V gene are SGHRS and YFSETQ. The CDR3 extends over 12 amino acids. CDR3 sequence reads: CASSLSSDTQYF. CDR3 nucleotides: TGCGCCAGCAGCTTGAGCTCAGATACGCAGTATTTT.

This clonotype was seen many times. This chain links TRBV7-2 with TRBJ2-1; TRBD2 aligns across 10 bases. Unmatched junction bases numbered 1, after V lost 4 bases and J lost 1 base. The CDR3 runs to 15 residues. Per the germline V gene, CDR1 is SGHTA and CDR2 is FQGNSA. Here the CDR3 reads CASSSSGGSYNEQFF. The CDR3 nucleotides are TGTGCCAGCAGCTCTAGCGGGGGTTCCTACAATGAGCAGTTCTTC.

This clonotype came up many times. The V call is TRBV13, the J call TRBJ2-3, with D unclear. Trimming pared 4 bases from V and 0 bases from J, leaving 17 bases between. This CDR3 comprises 17 residues. Germline V lookup: CDR1 PRHDT, CDR2 FYEKMQ (reference sequence). The CDR3, as DNA: TGTGCCAGCAGCTCGACCCAAGTACGGTCGAGCACAGATACGCAGTATTTT. Its protein product is CASSSTQVRSSTDTQYF.

This clonotype came up many times. V usage is TRBV5-1 and J usage is TRBJ2-2; the D is unclear. Germline assignment: CDR1 SGHRS and CDR2 YFSETQ. V dropped 2 bases and J dropped 0 bases, with 11 bases sitting between them. This CDR3 is built from 16 residues. The chain's CDR3 is CASSFQTSANTGELFF. In nucleotides, the CDR3 is TGCGCCAGCAGCTTTCAGACAAGCGCGAACACCGGGGAGCTGTTTTTT.

This clonotype was seen repeatedly, ten times or more. This sequence joins TRBV24-1 and TRBJ1-2; D not certain. Trimming shortened V by 2 bases and J by 6 bases, and 9 bases separated the two germline ends. CDR3 size: 13 residues. Germline lookup yields CDR1 KGHDR and CDR2 SFDVKD. DNA of the CDR3: TGTGCCACCAGTGATTACCCCGCGGATGGCTACACCTTC. This encodes CATSDYPADGYTF.

The table lists this clonotype with many counts. The V and J genes are TRBV12-3 or TRBV12-4 and TRBJ1-5; D might be TRBD1 (5 bases). The germline V and J ends were trimmed by 6 bases and 7 bases, with 13 bases remaining between them. The CDR3 covers 13 residues. DNA of the CDR3: TGTGCCAGCAGCCACTTCGACAGCCAGCCCCAGCATTTT. Translation: CASSHFDSQPQHF.

CDR3 sequence (DNA): TGTGCCATCACGGAGTTTAGCACAGATACGCAGTATTTT. Translated: CAITEFSTDTQYF. This sequence joins TRBV2 and TRBJ2-3; D gene uncertain. Germline V gene data show CDR1 as SNHLY and CDR2 as FYNNEI. The CDR3 loop spans 13 amino acids. The V end lost 10 bases, the J end lost 0 bases, and 11 bases lay between the germline ends.

This clonotype has ten or more counts. The V and J genes are TRBV4-2 and TRBJ1-2; possibly TRBD1 for D (6 bases). This CDR3 has 18 residues. Germline values: CDR1 LGHNA, CDR2 YNFKEQ. The germline V and J ends were trimmed by 2 bases and 6 bases, with 25 bases remaining between them. The CDR3 DNA reads TGTGCCAGCAGCCAACCCCTGAAGGGAACAGGGAAGGGGGATGGCTACACCTTC. Amino acids: CASSQPLKGTGKGDGYTF.

V gene TRBV6-1 combines with J gene TRBJ1-6; D perhaps matches TRBD1 (5 bases). CDR1 and CDR2 (germline): MNHNS, SASEGT. The CDR3 runs to 17 residues. Deletions cut 5 bases from V and 6 bases from J, with 20 bases between. The CDR3 sequence is CASSQEVPGLSNSPLHF. Here the CDR3 DNA reads TGTGCCAGCAGTCAAGAGGTACCAGGGTTGAGTAATTCACCCCTCCACTTT.

V gene TRBV2 combines with J gene TRBJ2-1; 11 bases are shared with TRBD2. The germline gives CDR1 SNHLY, CDR2 FYNNEI. The CDR3 length is 15 residues. The junction had 5 bases not matched to a gene; V was cut back by 6 bases and J by 4 bases. DNA of the CDR3: TGTGCCAGCAGCCAACTAGCGGGGGATTACAATGAGCAGTTCTTC. It encodes CASSQLAGDYNEQFF.

This clonotype showed up just once. V gene TRBV5-2 combines with J gene TRBJ2-2; the table's D call TRBD1 went unverified against the DNA. TRBV5-2 is reported as a pseudogene. This CDR3 comprises 14 residues. Here the CDR3 DNA reads TGTGCCAGCAACCAGAGGACAACCACCGGGGAGCTGTTTTTT. Its protein is CASNQRTTTGELFF.

This clonotype turned up a few times. The chain is built from TRBV6-2 or TRBV6-3 and TRBJ2-1; no firm D call. This CDR3 has 15 residues. V lost 4 bases and J 0 bases, leaving 10 bases between the germline ends. Germline V gene lookup returns CDR1 MNHEY and CDR2 SVGEGT. DNA for the CDR3: TGTGCCAGCAGTTCTGTCGTGAGCTCCTACAATGAGCAGTTCTTC. Encoded protein: CASSSVVSSYNEQFF.